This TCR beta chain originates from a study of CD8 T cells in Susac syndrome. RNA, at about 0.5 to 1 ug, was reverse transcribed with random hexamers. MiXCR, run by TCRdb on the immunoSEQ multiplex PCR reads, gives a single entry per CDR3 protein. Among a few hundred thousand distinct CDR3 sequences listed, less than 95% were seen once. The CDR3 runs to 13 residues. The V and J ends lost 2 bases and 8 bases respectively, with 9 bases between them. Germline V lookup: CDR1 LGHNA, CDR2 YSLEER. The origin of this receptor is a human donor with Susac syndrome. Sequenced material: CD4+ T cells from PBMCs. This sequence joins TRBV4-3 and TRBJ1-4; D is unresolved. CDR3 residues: CASSQRPVEKLFF. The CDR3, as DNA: TGCGCCAGCAGCCAAAGACCAGTCGAAAAACTGTTTTTT.